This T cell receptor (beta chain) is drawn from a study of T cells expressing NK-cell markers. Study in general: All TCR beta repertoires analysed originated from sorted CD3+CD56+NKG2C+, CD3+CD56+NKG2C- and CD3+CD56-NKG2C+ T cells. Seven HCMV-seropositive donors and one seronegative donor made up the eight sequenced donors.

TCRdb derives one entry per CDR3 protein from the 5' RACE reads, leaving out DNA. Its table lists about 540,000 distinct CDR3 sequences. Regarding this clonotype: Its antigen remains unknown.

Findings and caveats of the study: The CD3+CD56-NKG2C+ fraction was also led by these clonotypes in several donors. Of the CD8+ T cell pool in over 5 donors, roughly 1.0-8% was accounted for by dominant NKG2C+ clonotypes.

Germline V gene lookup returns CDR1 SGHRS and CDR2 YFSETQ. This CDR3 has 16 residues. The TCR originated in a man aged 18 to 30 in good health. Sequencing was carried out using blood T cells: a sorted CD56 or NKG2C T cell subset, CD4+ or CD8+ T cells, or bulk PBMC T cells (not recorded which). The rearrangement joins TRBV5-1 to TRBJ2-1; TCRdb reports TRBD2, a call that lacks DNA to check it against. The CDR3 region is CASSLGGAGGYNEQFF. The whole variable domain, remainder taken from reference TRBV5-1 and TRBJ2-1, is KAGVTQTPRYLIKTRGQQVTLSCSPISGHRSVSWYQQTPGQGLQFLFEYFSETQRNKGNFPGRFSGRQFSNSRSEMNVSTLELGDSALYLCASSLGGAGGYNEQFFGPGTRLTVL.